This T cell receptor beta chain is from a study of blood T cell repertoires in COVID-19 (dated by TCRdb to about 2020). Turning to the overall study: Samples covering the acute and convalescent phases of COVID-19 were provided by collaborators in the United States, Italy and Spain. The material from the prospective study consisted of cDNA or gDNA derived from T cells, B-cell-depleted T cells, or PBMCs. A de-identified subject ID, COVID-19 status, age in years and sex were almost always included in the sample metadata. The repertoires were released in a freely available public database intended as a resource for research on the immune response to SARS-CoV-2. The samples were drawn from the first 160 participants of the ongoing ImmuneRACE study and from about 1,200 subjects provided by 6 global collaborators. Deeply sampled blood TCRbeta repertoires from subjects exposed to, actively infected with, or recovered from COVID-19 were included in the dataset. Where available, HLA class I and class II types were taken from metadata supplied by the sample provider and were not determined by assay-based typing.

The immunoSEQ Assay, a bias-controlled multiplex PCR, was used to amplify TCRbeta CDR3 regions from genomic DNA. Processing in the source paper ran as follows. Nucleated cell counts per sample were estimated from amplification of reference gene primers within the assay. Sequence reads were collapsed and filtered to measure the absolute abundance of every unique TCRbeta CDR3 rearrangement. Productive Simpson clonality was computed per sample as the square root of Simpson's diversity index over productive rearrangements. Sourced from immuneACCESS, this table was stored by TCRdb with only in-frame sequences that have V and J called. A share of the clones is absent; for the studies checked, an unresolved V gene accounts for under half, and the remainder has no known explanation. V and J calls and clone size follow that table, whereas D and trimming were derived from the DNA. This sample comprises 90,000 to 100,000 clones, around 83% of them detected only once. Together, the top ten hold roughly 2% of the sample.

Notes on this clone: The antigen this receptor binds is unknown. Base qualities were left out, and no much larger clone turns up one base away.

Paper-wide results and their limitations: Clinical and demographic metadata were provided uncurated, with the amount varying by source and participant.

Each collaborating institution followed its own protocols to collect whole blood in K2EDTA tubes. For TCRbeta analysis, collaborator samples were shipped as frozen whole blood, as isolated PBMCs, or as DNA extracted from either sample type. The CDR3 spans 16 residues, from the cysteine through the phenylalanine. Only the CDR3 DNA is retained, 48 bases long and in frame from the first base. Sequences LNHDA (CDR1) and SQIVND (CDR2) are obtained from the germline V gene (reference sequence). The germline V and J ends show losses of 7 bases and 6 bases respectively, and no gene match explains 15 bases of the junction.

The chain is encoded by TRBV19 joined to TRBJ2-1; TRBD2 aligns with 7 central bases. The sequencing input was peripheral blood. The clonotype was recovered from a man between 70 and 80 years old with active or convalescent COVID-19. The nucleotides are TGTGCCAGTAAAGGGGCTGTCGGACTAGGGTTCAATGAGCAGTTCTTC. Its protein reads: CASKGAVGLGFNEQFF.